Listed below are T cell receptor beta chains from one sample, sequenced in a study of regulatory T cells in long-lasting Graves disease. TCRdb ran MiXCR on the multiplex PCR reads and lists one entry per CDR3 protein. The sample has 500,000 or so distinct CDR3 sequences; approximately 16% are singletons. The sample was also reused in another study, on T cells in Graves' hyperthyroidism and ophthalmopathy.

Specimen: peripheral blood mononuclear cells (PBMCs), collected at new diagnosis, from a patient treated with antithyroid drugs. These receptors were taken from a woman aged 35-60 years with Graves disease. Both conserved end residues are part of each CDR3. The D gene is left open where the match is weak. Clone size is stated in some rows and not others, as once, few, many or a class when expanded.

j_call d_call clone_size v_call cdr3_aa cdr3_nt
TRBJ1-1 - many TRBV13 CASRQRGNTEAFF TGTGCCAGCAGGCAGAGGGGTAACACTGAAGCTTTCTTT
TRBJ1-2 TRBD1 many TRBV19 CASRNALRQGAQGYGYTF TGTGCCAGTAGGAATGCGTTGAGACAGGGGGCACAGGGGTATGGCTACACCTTC
TRBJ1-5 - few TRBV19 CASSINAGSGQPQHF TGTGCCAGTAGTATCAACGCAGGGAGCGGCCAGCCCCAGCATTTT
TRBJ1-1 TRBD1 many TRBV6-2/TRBV6-3 CASRGDLQGRNEAFF TGTGCCAGCAGAGGGGACCTACAGGGGCGAAATGAAGCTTTCTTT
TRBJ2-5 TRBD1 - TRBV7-7 CASSLGTGESETQYF TGTGCTAGCAGCTTGGGGACAGGGGAATCAGAGACCCAGTACTTC
TRBJ2-7 - many TRBV2 CASSEAPGSSYEQYF TGTGCCAGCAGTGAAGCCCCGGGAAGCTCCTACGAGCAGTACTTC
TRBJ1-1 - - TRBV19 CASTQRGSQNTGAFF TGTGCCAGCACTCAACGGGGTTCGCAGAACACTGGAGCTTTCTTT
TRBJ1-1 - many TRBV13 CASSLEFEKKNTEAFF TGTGCCAGCAGCTTAGAGTTCGAAAAGAAGAACACTGAAGCTTTCTTT
TRBJ1-2 - few TRBV6-2/TRBV6-3 CASTLSGLVGYTF TGTGCCAGCACCTTAAGTGGGTTGGTTGGCTACACCTTC
TRBJ2-3 - many TRBV2 CASSDHTDTQYF TGTGCCAGCAGCGACCACACAGATACGCAGTATTTT
TRBJ2-3 - many TRBV6-1 CASSVQAVSTDTQYF TGTGCCAGCAGTGTACAGGCCGTTAGCACAGATACGCAGTATTTT
TRBJ2-1 TRBD1 few TRBV6-2/TRBV6-3 CASRRPGTGSNEQFF TGTGCCAGCCGGAGACCCGGGACAGGGTCCAATGAGCAGTTCTTC
TRBJ1-5 TRBD1 - TRBV6-1 CASSERGRGAQPQHF TGTGCCAGCAGTGAAAGAGGCAGGGGGGCCCAGCCCCAGCATTTT
TRBJ1-2 - many TRBV2 CASSELRRKAYGYTF TGTGCCAGCAGTGAACTGCGCAGAAAGGCCTATGGCTACACCTTC
TRBJ1-6 TRBD1 many TRBV5-5 CASSLEDRVWEPLHF TGTGCCAGCAGCTTGGAGGACAGGGTCTGGGAACCCCTCCACTTT
TRBJ2-1 - many TRBV28 CASSLRTNEQFF TGTGCCAGCAGTTTGCGAACCAATGAGCAGTTCTTC
TRBJ2-2 TRBD2 many TRBV7-3 CASSFIAGANTGELFF TGTGCCAGCAGCTTCATAGCGGGGGCGAACACCGGGGAGCTGTTTTTT
TRBJ1-1 - many TRBV7-2 CASSLEGTVNTEAFF TGTGCCAGCAGCTTAGAGGGAACAGTGAACACTGAAGCTTTCTTT
TRBJ2-3 - many TRBV2 CASSESESFADTQYF TGTGCCAGCAGTGAGAGTGAAAGTTTCGCAGATACGCAGTATTTT
TRBJ1-1 - - TRBV4-1 CASSLSGQSTEAFF TGCGCCAGCAGCCTTAGTGGGCAATCCACTGAAGCTTTCTTT
TRBJ2-1 TRBD2 - TRBV20-1 CSASGGVNEQFF TGCAGTGCTAGCGGGGGGGTGAATGAGCAGTTCTTC
TRBJ1-5 - - TRBV12-3/TRBV12-4 CASRTSDRNQPQHF TGTGCCAGCAGGACATCGGACAGAAATCAGCCCCAGCATTTT
TRBJ2-7 TRBD1 once TRBV12-3/TRBV12-4 CASRGTGQYF TGTGCCAGCAGGGGGACAGGGCAGTACTTC
TRBJ1-3 - many TRBV11-2 CASSAGGARGNTIYF TGTGCCAGCAGCGCCGGGGGGGCGCGGGGAAACACCATATATTTT
TRBJ2-3 - few TRBV12-3/TRBV12-4 CASSPSRGVSTDTQYF TGTGCCAGCAGCCCCTCGAGGGGGGTCAGCACAGATACGCAGTATTTT
TRBJ1-1 - many TRBV18 CASSPPVMNTEAFF TGTGCCAGCTCACCCCCGGTTATGAACACTGAAGCTTTCTTT
TRBJ1-3 - many TRBV10-2 CASRDGTSSGNTIYF TGCGCCAGTCGGGACGGCACAAGCTCTGGAAACACCATATATTTT
TRBJ2-3 - many TRBV28 CASGENTQYF TGTGCCAGCGGGGAGAATACGCAGTATTTT